Listed below are T cell receptor beta chains from one sample, sequenced in a study of PD-1 blockade in classical Hodgkin lymphoma. Sequenced by immunoSEQ multiplex PCR; TCRdb stores in-frame clones only, minus some. The sample holds 19,000 or so clones, roughly 72% seen once. Source: peripheral blood mononuclear cells (PBMCs), taken before the fourth cycle of nivolumab. These TCRs come from a human donor with classical Hodgkin lymphoma. Both conserved end residues are part of each CDR3.

>TRBV20-1|TRBJ1-2|8
CSAKYGTF
>TRBV5-1|TRBJ2-1|14
CASSLTVSYNEQFF
>TRBV6-5|TRBJ2-4|14
CASSYSGRENIQYF
>TRBV5-1|TRBJ1-4|17
CASSSMGWGATNEKLFF
>TRBV29-1|TRBJ2-3|12
CSGGTLWDTQYF
>TRBV2|TRBJ2-5|13
CASKAGYQETQYF
>TRBV20-1|TRBJ2-7|11
CSAPGTNEQYF
>TRBV19|TRBJ2-1|15
CASSIALTRYNEQFF
>TRBV6-6|TRBJ2-6|16
CASLPGQSTGANVLTF
>TRBV9|TRBJ2-1|16
CASSVGGLPRYNEQFF
>TRBV6-6|TRBJ2-7|12
CAIGGSKYEQYF
>TRBV6-1|TRBJ2-7|14
CASTRDRSGYEQYF
>TRBV10-3|TRBJ2-7|15
CAISESTSRSYEQYF
>TRBV2|TRBJ2-7|16
CASSEATELTDYEQYF
>TRBV5-4|TRBJ2-7|14
CASSLFRIPYEQYF
>TRBV6-1|TRBJ1-1|14
CASSLQVAEGEAFF